These T cell receptor beta chains were read from a single sample in a study of cytomegalovirus exposure and HLA in healthy donors. Only in-frame clones appear in the TCRdb table, and some are missing; sequencing was by immunoSEQ multiplex PCR. The data show some 110,000 clones, with roughly 76% seen just once and 15% to 20% held by the top ten. Material: PBMCs. The receptors come from a man over 45 in good health and CMV-seropositive. The CDR3 runs from the conserved cysteine through the conserved F or W. The D gene is left open where the match is weak. Clone size is given for some rows only: seen once, a few or many times, or a class if the clone is expanded.

v_call	clone_size	d_call	j_call	cdr3_aa	cdr3_nt
TRBV6-5	NA	TRBD1	TRBJ2-7	CASSPGGYEQYF	TGTGCCAGCAGCCCAGGGGGATACGAGCAGTACTTC
TRBV7-2	NA	TRBD1	TRBJ2-1	CASSHRRQGAGNEQFF	TGTGCCAGCAGCCATAGACGACAGGGGGCAGGGAATGAGCAGTTCTTC
TRBV10-1	NA	NA	TRBJ1-1	CASSADTEAFF	TGCGCCAGCAGTGCGGACACTGAAGCTTTCTTT
TRBV11-3	NA	TRBD2	TRBJ2-2	CASSEPGGMNTGELFF	TGTGCCAGCAGCGAGCCGGGAGGGATGAACACCGGGGAGCTGTTTTTT
TRBV7-2	NA	NA	TRBJ2-1	CASSLHQGSSYNEQFF	TGTGCCAGCAGCCTTCACCAGGGGAGCTCCTACAATGAGCAGTTCTTC
TRBV5-6	NA	NA	TRBJ2-2	CASSLVYRGGTGELFF	TGTGCCAGCAGCTTGGTCTACAGGGGGGGCACCGGGGAGCTGTTTTTT
TRBV4-2	NA	TRBD2	TRBJ2-5	CASSQVGKAGGGQETQYF	TGTGCCAGCAGCCAAGTAGGTAAAGCGGGAGGAGGCCAAGAGACCCAGTACTTC
TRBV4-1	NA	NA	TRBJ2-3	CASSQALAPNPGDTQYF	TGCGCCAGCAGCCAAGCGCTAGCCCCCAATCCGGGAGATACGCAGTATTTT
TRBV19	few	NA	TRBJ2-2	CASSWQNTGELFF	TGTGCCAGTAGTTGGCAGAACACCGGGGAGCTGTTTTTT
TRBV28	few	NA	TRBJ1-1	CASSNTGNTEAFF	TGTGCCAGCAGTAACACAGGGAACACTGAAGCTTTCTTT
TRBV5-1	NA	NA	TRBJ2-1	CASSLPGTAGTVKSSYNEQFF	TGCGCCAGCAGCCTCCCGGGAACAGCGGGCACCGTTAAGAGCTCCTACAATGAGCAGTTCTTC
TRBV5-1	NA	NA	TRBJ2-7	CASSLGGTGAYEQYF	TGCGCCAGCAGCTTGGGAGGCACTGGGGCTTACGAGCAGTACTTC
TRBV6-1	few	TRBD2	TRBJ2-5	CASSEHGRGFQETQYF	TGTGCCAGCAGTGAACACGGGAGGGGGTTCCAAGAGACCCAGTACTTC
TRBV7-8	NA	NA	TRBJ1-1	CASSFPGTEAFF	TGTGCCAGCAGCTTCCCCGGGACTGAAGCTTTCTTT
TRBV10-1	NA	NA	TRBJ1-1	CASSGTGLPDGTEAFF	TGCGCCAGCAGTGGAACGGGACTCCCGGACGGCACTGAAGCTTTCTTT
TRBV14	NA	TRBD2	TRBJ2-3	CASSPLGLAGTTDTQYF	TGTGCCAGCAGCCCGTTAGGACTAGCGGGTACCACAGATACGCAGTATTTT